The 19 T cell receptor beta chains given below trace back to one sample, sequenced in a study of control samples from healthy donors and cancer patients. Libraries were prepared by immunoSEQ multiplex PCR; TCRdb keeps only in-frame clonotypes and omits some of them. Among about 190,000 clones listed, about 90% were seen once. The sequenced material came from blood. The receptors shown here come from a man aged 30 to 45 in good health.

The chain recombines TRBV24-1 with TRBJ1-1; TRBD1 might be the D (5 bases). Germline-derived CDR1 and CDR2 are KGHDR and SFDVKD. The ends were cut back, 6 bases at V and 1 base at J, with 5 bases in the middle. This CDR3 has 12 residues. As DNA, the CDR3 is TGTGCCACCAGTCAGGGGAACACTGAAGCTTTCTTT. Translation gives CATSQGNTEAFF.

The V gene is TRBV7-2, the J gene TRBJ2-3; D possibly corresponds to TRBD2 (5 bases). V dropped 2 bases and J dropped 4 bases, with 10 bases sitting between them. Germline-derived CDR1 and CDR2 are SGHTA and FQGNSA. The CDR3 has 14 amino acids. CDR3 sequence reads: CASSLFRGSDTQYF. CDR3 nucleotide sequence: TGTGCCAGCAGCTTATTTCGAGGGTCAGATACGCAGTATTTT.

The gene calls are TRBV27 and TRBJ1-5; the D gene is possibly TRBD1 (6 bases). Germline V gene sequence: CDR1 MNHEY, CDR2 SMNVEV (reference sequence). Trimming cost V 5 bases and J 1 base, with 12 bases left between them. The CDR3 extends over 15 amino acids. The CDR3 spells CASSRGQPSNQPQHF. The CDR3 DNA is TGTGCCAGCAGTAGAGGACAGCCCAGCAATCAGCCCCAGCATTTT.

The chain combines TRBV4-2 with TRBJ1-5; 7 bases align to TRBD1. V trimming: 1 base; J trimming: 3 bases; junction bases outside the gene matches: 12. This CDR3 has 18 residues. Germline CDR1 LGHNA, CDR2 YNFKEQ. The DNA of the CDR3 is TGTGCCAGCAGCCAAGGGGAGGGGATGGGACAGCTCAATCAGCCCCAGCATTTT. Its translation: CASSQGEGMGQLNQPQHF.

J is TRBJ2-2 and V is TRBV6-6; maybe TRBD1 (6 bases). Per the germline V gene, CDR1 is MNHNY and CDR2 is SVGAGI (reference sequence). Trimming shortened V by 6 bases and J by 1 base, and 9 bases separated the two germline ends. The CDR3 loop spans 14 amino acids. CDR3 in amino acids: CASRPGQNTGELFF. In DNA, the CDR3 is TGTGCCAGCAGACCGGGACAGAACACCGGGGAGCTGTTTTTT.

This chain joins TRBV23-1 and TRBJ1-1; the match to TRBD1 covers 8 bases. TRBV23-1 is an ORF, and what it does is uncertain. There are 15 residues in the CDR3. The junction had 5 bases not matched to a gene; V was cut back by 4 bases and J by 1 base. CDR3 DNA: TGCGCCAGCAGTCCTCACAGGGGGAGGAACACTGAAGCTTTCTTT. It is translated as CASSPHRGRNTEAFF.

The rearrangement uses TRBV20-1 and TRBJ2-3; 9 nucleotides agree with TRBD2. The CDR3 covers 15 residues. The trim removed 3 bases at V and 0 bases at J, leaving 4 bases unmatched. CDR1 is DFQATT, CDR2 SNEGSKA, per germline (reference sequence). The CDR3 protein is CSASELAGSTDTQYF. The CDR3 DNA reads TGCAGTGCTAGTGAGCTAGCGGGGAGCACAGATACGCAGTATTTT.

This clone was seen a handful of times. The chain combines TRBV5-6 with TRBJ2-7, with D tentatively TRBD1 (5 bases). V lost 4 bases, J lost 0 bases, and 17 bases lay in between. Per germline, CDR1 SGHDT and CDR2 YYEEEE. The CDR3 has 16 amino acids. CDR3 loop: CASSPPTVLSSYEQYF. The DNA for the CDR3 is TGTGCCAGCAGCCCACCGACAGTCCTCAGCTCCTACGAGCAGTACTTC.

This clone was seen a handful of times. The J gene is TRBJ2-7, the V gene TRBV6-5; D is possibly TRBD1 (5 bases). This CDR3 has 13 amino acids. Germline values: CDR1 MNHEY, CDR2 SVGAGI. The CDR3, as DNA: TGTGCAAATTCCGAAAGGGGAACGGGTGAGCAGTACTTC. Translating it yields CANSERGTGEQYF.

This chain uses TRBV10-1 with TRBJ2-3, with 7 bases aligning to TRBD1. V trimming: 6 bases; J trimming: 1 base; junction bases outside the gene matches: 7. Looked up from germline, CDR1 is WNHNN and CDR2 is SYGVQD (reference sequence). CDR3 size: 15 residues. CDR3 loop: CASSSRTGRTDTQYF. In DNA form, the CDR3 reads TGCGCCAGCAGCTCACGGACAGGCCGCACAGATACGCAGTATTTT.

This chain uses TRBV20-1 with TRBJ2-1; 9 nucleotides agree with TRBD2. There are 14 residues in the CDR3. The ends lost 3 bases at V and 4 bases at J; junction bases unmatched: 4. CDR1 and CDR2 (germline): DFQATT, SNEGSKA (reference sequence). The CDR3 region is CSASPSGIYNEQFF. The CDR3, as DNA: TGCAGTGCTAGTCCTAGCGGGATATACAATGAGCAGTTCTTC.

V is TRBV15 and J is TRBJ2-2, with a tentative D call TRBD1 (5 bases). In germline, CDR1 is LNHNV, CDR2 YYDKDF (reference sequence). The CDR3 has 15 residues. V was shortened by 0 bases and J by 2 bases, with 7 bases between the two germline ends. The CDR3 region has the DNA TGTGCCACCAGCAGAGACAGGGCCAACACCGGGGAGCTGTTTTTT. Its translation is CATSRDRANTGELFF.

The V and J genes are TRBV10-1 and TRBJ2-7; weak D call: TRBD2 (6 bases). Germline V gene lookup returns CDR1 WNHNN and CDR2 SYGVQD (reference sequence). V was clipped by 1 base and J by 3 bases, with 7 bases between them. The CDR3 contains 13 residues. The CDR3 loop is CASSEFGGYEQYF. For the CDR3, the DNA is TGCGCCAGCAGTGAGTTCGGGGGCTACGAGCAGTACTTC.

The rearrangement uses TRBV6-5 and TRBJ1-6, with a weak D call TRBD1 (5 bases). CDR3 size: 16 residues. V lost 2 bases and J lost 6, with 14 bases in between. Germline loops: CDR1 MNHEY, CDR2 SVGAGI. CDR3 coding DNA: TGTGCCAGCAGTTACGGGACGGCTAACCGTAATTCACCCCTCCACTTT. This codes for CASSYGTANRNSPLHF.

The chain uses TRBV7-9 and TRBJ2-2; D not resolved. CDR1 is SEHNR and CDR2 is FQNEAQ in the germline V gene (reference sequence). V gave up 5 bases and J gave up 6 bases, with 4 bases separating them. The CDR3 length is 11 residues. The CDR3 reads CASSIPGELFF. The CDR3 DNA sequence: TGTGCCAGCAGCATTCCCGGGGAGCTGTTTTTT.

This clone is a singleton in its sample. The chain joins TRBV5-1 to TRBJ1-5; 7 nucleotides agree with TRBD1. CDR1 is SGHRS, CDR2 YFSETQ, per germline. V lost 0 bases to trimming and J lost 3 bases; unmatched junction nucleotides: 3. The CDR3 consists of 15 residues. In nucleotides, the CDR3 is TGCGCCAGCAGCTTGGGACAGGGTGTCAATCAGCCCCAGCATTTT. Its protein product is CASSLGQGVNQPQHF.

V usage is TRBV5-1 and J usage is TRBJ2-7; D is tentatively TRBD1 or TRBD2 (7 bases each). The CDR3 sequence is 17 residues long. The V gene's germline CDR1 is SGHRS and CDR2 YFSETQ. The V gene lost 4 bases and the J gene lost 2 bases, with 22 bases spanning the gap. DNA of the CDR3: TGCGCCAGCAGCCCGCAGGGGGGGGGCGGGGTCCCCTACGAGCAGTACTTC. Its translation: CASSPQGGGGVPYEQYF.

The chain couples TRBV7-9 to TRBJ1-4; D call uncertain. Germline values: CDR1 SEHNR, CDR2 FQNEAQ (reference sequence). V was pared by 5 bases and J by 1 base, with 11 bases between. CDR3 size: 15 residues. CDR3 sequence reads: CASSRQPGTNEKLFF. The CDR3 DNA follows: TGTGCCAGCAGCCGCCAGCCTGGAACTAATGAAAAACTGTTTTTT.

CDR3 sequence: CASSWSNQPQHF. The DNA for the CDR3 is TGTGCCAGCAGCTGGAGCAATCAGCCCCAGCATTTT. The chain carries TRBV7-9 and TRBJ1-5; D remains unclear. This CDR3 comprises 12 residues. Germline V gene lookup returns CDR1 SEHNR and CDR2 FQNEAQ (reference sequence). The V gene lost 4 bases and the J gene lost 1 base, with 2 bases spanning the gap.